The 26 T cell receptor beta chains given below trace back to one sample, sequenced in a study of blood T cell repertoires in COVID-19. Assay: immunoSEQ multiplex PCR; the TCRdb copy retains only in-frame clones and omits some. The sample has 40,000 to 55,000 clones; around 80% are singletons. Material for sequencing was peripheral blood. The receptors shown here come from a human donor in a cohort sampled during active COVID-19.

J is TRBJ1-1 and V is TRBV5-1; D gene uncertain. The CDR3 contains 15 residues. CDR1 is SGHRS, CDR2 YFSETQ, per germline. Trimming took off 5 bases at V and 2 bases at J, with 16 bases between the two ends. The CDR3 sequence is CASRILRSGNTEAFF. The CDR3, as DNA: TGCGCCAGCAGAATCTTACGGAGCGGAAACACTGAAGCTTTCTTT.

The V call is TRBV13, the J call TRBJ2-7, with unresolved D. CDR1 and CDR2 (germline): PRHDT, FYEKMQ (reference sequence). The CDR3 is 14 amino acids. The germline V and J ends were trimmed by 0 bases and 4 bases, with 10 bases remaining between them. CDR3 protein: CASSLGSPLYEQYF. In nucleotides, the CDR3 is TGTGCCAGCAGCTTAGGGAGTCCCCTTTACGAGCAGTACTTC.

This clone has just one count. The V gene is TRBV19, the J gene TRBJ1-1, with 9 bases identical to TRBD1. The V gene's germline CDR1 is LNHDA and CDR2 SQIVND (reference sequence). This CDR3 contains 14 residues. V lost 4 bases to trimming and J lost 11 bases; unmatched junction nucleotides: 11. The CDR3 region has the DNA TGTGCCAGTAGTACACTTGGGACAGGGTTTTTGGCTTTCTTT. This gives the protein CASSTLGTGFLAFF.

The V and J genes are TRBV19 and TRBJ2-5, with 9 bases aligning to TRBD2. The CDR3 is 13 residues long. The germline CDR1 and CDR2 sequences are LNHDA and SQIVND (reference sequence). After removal of 11 bases from V and 5 bases from J, the junction contained 9 bases not matched to a gene. CDR3 coding DNA: TGTGCCTCCGCGGGGGGGGGTCGCGAGACCCAGTACTTC. Translation: CASAGGGRETQYF.

The chain joins TRBV3-1 (or the pseudogene TRBV3-2) to TRBJ2-4; D unresolved. Germline V CDR1 and CDR2: LGHDT, YNNKEL (reference sequence). This CDR3 is 13 amino acids long. Trimming stripped 1 base from V and 5 bases from J, with 6 bases between. CDR3 sequence: CASSQGGQNIQYF. In DNA form, the CDR3 reads TGTGCCAGCAGCCAAGGCGGTCAAAACATTCAGTACTTC.

Written as DNA, the CDR3 is TGTGCCAGCAAAACGACCGGGAACTATGGCTACACCTTC. This translates into CASKTTGNYGYTF. The rearrangement links TRBV2 to TRBJ1-2; D gene ambiguous. V shed 7 bases and J shed 2 bases, with 11 bases lying between them. Germline lookup yields CDR1 SNHLY and CDR2 FYNNEI. CDR3 length: 13 residues.

The chain joins TRBV5-1 to TRBJ2-1; 7 positions match TRBD1. In germline, CDR1 is SGHRS, CDR2 YFSETQ. CDR3 length equals 14 residues. The trim removed 4 bases at V and 6 bases at J, leaving 7 bases unmatched. CDR3 bases: TGCGCCAGCAGCCGGACAGGAAATGTCAATGAGCAGTTCTTC. Its translation is CASSRTGNVNEQFF.

This clone occurred a few times. This chain uses TRBV7-9 with TRBJ1-2, with a tentative D call TRBD1 (6 bases). The V gene's germline CDR1 is SEHNR and CDR2 FQNEAQ (reference sequence). The CDR3 loop spans 15 amino acids. V lost 1 base and J lost 5, with 14 bases in between. The CDR3 is CASSLEVGGAYGYTF. The CDR3 DNA reads as TGTGCCAGCAGCTTAGAGGTCGGGGGGGCATATGGCTACACCTTC.

Only a few counts were recorded for this clone. The J gene is TRBJ2-1, the V gene TRBV24-1; the match to TRBD2 covers 14 bases. CDR3 length: 14 residues. Trimming cost V 3 bases and J 15 bases; bases outside gene matches: 6. Per the germline V gene, CDR1 is KGHDR and CDR2 is SFDVKD. CDR3: CATSDMTSGGAMFF. The CDR3 DNA reads TGTGCCACCAGTGATATGACTAGCGGGGGGGCCATGTTCTTC.

This sequence joins TRBV2 and TRBJ1-2, with D hard to call. Germline V gene data show CDR1 as SNHLY and CDR2 as FYNNEI. This CDR3 region has 12 residues. Trimming removed 5 bases from V and 8 bases from J, with 12 bases in between. The CDR3 DNA reads as TGTGCCAGCAGTTTAGCATTGATCGGCTACACCTTC. Encoded protein: CASSLALIGYTF.

This chain uses TRBV20-1 with TRBJ2-1; 7 bases line up with TRBD2. V lost 3 bases to trimming and J lost 15 bases; unmatched junction nucleotides: 11. This CDR3 is built from 12 residues. Germline-derived CDR1 and CDR2 are DFQATT and SNEGSKA (reference sequence). The CDR3 region has the DNA TGCAGTGCTAGTGAGGGACTACAACGGTTGTTCTTC. It specifies CSASEGLQRLFF.

The rearrangement links TRBV2 to TRBJ2-3; 11 bases are shared with TRBD1. The CDR3 length is 15 residues. CDR1 is SNHLY and CDR2 is FYNNEI in the germline V gene. The V segment lost 6 bases and the J segment 3 bases; nucleotides outside the gene matches: 5. The CDR3 loop reads CASSPGTGGTDTQYF. Written as DNA, the CDR3 is TGTGCCAGCAGCCCCGGGACAGGGGGGACAGATACGCAGTATTTT.

The rearrangement links TRBV28 to TRBJ1-4; no reliable D call. This CDR3 has 15 residues. CDR1 MDHEN and CDR2 SYDVKM come from the germline V gene. V dropped 3 bases and J dropped 5 bases, with 13 bases sitting between them. This CDR3 is CASSFSSGSNEKLFF. The CDR3 nucleotides are TGTGCCAGCAGTTTTTCGTCAGGTTCGAATGAAAAACTGTTTTTT.

The chain uses TRBV4-2 and TRBJ2-2, with TRBD2 matching 10 bases. Germline CDR1 LGHNA, CDR2 YNFKEQ. J was trimmed by 1 base and V by 8 bases; bases with no gene match: 4. The CDR3 is made up of 15 amino acids. CDR3 residues: CASGLAGENTGELFF. CDR3 sequence (DNA): TGTGCCAGCGGGCTAGCGGGGGAGAACACCGGGGAGCTGTTTTTT.

V gene TRBV19 combines with J gene TRBJ1-2; TRBD1 aligns across 8 bases. Looked up from germline, CDR1 is LNHDA and CDR2 is SQIVND (reference sequence). This CDR3 has 14 residues. V trimming: 7 bases; J trimming: 3 bases; junction bases outside the gene matches: 7. The CDR3 region is CASNRGVEDYGYTF. Here the CDR3 DNA reads TGTGCCAGTAACAGGGGGGTAGAGGACTATGGCTACACCTTC.

The CDR3 nucleotides are TGTGCCATCAGTGGCGGTAGCGAAACCGAGCAGTACTTC. It is translated as CAISGGSETEQYF. The V call is TRBV10-3, the J call TRBJ2-7; D perhaps matches TRBD2 (5 bases). CDR3 length: 13 amino acids. The V and J ends lost 4 bases and 6 bases respectively, with 13 bases between them. Germline CDR1 ENHRY, CDR2 SYGVKD.

The rearrangement joins TRBV11-2 to TRBJ2-2, with 7 bases that match TRBD2. V gave up 11 bases and J gave up 6 bases; unmatched junction bases: 18. The CDR3 contains 16 residues. Per the germline V gene, CDR1 is SGHAT and CDR2 is FQNNGV. The CDR3 nucleotides read TGTGCCCCCTTGTGGGCTGAAGCGGGGAAGGCCGGGGAGCTGTTTTTT. Protein sequence: CAPLWAEAGKAGELFF.

The chain uses TRBV7-2 and TRBJ1-3; the match to TRBD1 covers 7 bases. Losses at the gene ends were 3 bases for V and 0 bases for J; bases not matched to a gene: 2. The CDR3 length is 15 residues. CDR1 SGHTA and CDR2 FQGNSA come from the germline V gene. The CDR3 loop is CASSLAGGSGNTIYF. In nucleotides, the CDR3 is TGTGCCAGCAGCTTGGCAGGGGGCTCTGGAAACACCATATATTTT.

The CDR3, as DNA: TGTGCCTGGAGTGCCCTTAGAGATACGCAGTATTTT. This translates into CAWSALRDTQYF. This chain uses TRBV30 with TRBJ2-3; D gene uncertain. Per germline, CDR1 GTSNPN and CDR2 SVGIG (reference sequence). V gave up 1 base and J gave up 5 bases, with 7 bases separating them. This CDR3 comprises 12 residues.

This clone was found once. The chain uses TRBV10-1 and TRBJ2-1, with D perhaps matching TRBD2 (5 bases). V shed 3 bases and J shed 9 bases, with 18 bases lying between them. Germline lookup yields CDR1 WNHNN and CDR2 SYGVQD (reference sequence). The CDR3 runs to 15 residues. CDR3 sequence (DNA): TGCGCCAGCAGTGATCGGCCGGGGTCGAGTTCTGAGCAGTTCTTC. This gives the protein CASSDRPGSSSEQFF.

The chain couples TRBV6-1 to TRBJ1-5, with D possibly matching TRBD1 (6 bases). The CDR3 is 17 amino acids. Germline loops: CDR1 MNHNS, CDR2 SASEGT. Trimming cost V 3 bases and J 5 bases, with 20 bases left between them. The CDR3 coding sequence is TGTGCCAGCAGTGAGTGGGGGCCCCCAGAACCTTATCAGCCCCAGCATTTT. Protein sequence: CASSEWGPPEPYQPQHF.

This clone was detected once. The chain carries TRBV10-2 and TRBJ2-1, with D possibly TRBD1 on 5 matching bases. Deletions cut 4 bases from V and 0 bases from J, with 7 bases between. The CDR3 has 14 amino acids. Germline assignment: CDR1 WSHSY and CDR2 SAAADI. The CDR3 nucleotides read TGCGCCAGCAGTGGGGGCGGCTCCTACAATGAGCAGTTCTTC. It translates to CASSGGGSYNEQFF.

The chain has TRBV4-2 and TRBJ1-1; a weak D match, TRBD1 (6 bases). The germline V and J ends were trimmed by 0 bases and 7 bases, with 9 bases remaining between them. Germline lookup yields CDR1 LGHNA and CDR2 YNFKEQ. This CDR3 is 13 amino acids long. Here the CDR3 reads CASSQDRGSEAFF. CDR3 coding DNA: TGTGCCAGCAGCCAAGACAGGGGAAGTGAAGCTTTCTTT.

The chain employs TRBV2 and TRBJ1-2; D remains ambiguous. Germline loops: CDR1 SNHLY, CDR2 FYNNEI. The CDR3 extends over 13 amino acids. Trimming left V 3 bases short and J 8 bases short, with 13 bases between. CDR3 nucleotides: TGTGCCAGCAGTGAGGTGGGCTACGGCGGCTACACCTTC. Encoded protein: CASSEVGYGGYTF.

This rearrangement joins TRBV10-2 to TRBJ2-1, with D uncertain. Germline values: CDR1 WSHSY, CDR2 SAAADI. There are 15 residues in the CDR3. With 0 bases removed from V and 4 bases from J, the gap between germline ends came to 10 bases. The CDR3 DNA sequence: TGCGCCAGCAGTGAGTCTCTAATCTCATACAATGAGCAGTTCTTC. Its translation: CASSESLISYNEQFF.

This clone came up once. The rearrangement links TRBV15 to TRBJ2-4; 7 nucleotides match TRBD1. V trimming: 3 bases; J trimming: 10 bases; junction bases outside the gene matches: 12. The CDR3 loop spans 15 amino acids. The germline V gene encodes CDR1 LNHNV and CDR2 YYDKDF (reference sequence). DNA for the CDR3: TGTGCCACCAGCAGCGAGGACAGGTTCATTTGTATTCAGTACTTC. Amino acids: CATSSEDRFICIQYF.